These T cell receptor beta chains were read from a single sample in a study of cytomegalovirus exposure and HLA in healthy donors. Profiled with immunoSEQ multiplex PCR; TCRdb holds only in-frame clones, not every one. This table has tens of thousands of clones, 85% to 90% appearing once. Sequenced input: PBMCs. These receptors were taken from a young woman in good health and CMV-seropositive. Both conserved end residues are part of each CDR3. D genes are given only for firm matches. The size entry is marked missing in some rows and otherwise reads once, few, many or a size class.

j_call: TRBJ2-7
clone_size: -
cdr3_length: 12
d_call: -
v_call: TRBV14
cdr3_aa: CASSQVLSEQYF
cdr3_nt: TGTGCCAGCAGCCAAGTATTGTCCGAGCAGTACTTC

j_call: TRBJ2-1
clone_size: -
cdr3_length: 14
d_call: -
v_call: TRBV19
cdr3_aa: CASSRGGDYNEQFF
cdr3_nt: TGTGCCAGTAGTAGAGGGGGGGACTACAATGAGCAGTTCTTC

j_call: TRBJ2-2
clone_size: -
cdr3_length: 13
d_call: -
v_call: TRBV6-6
cdr3_aa: CASSYQEGGELFF
cdr3_nt: TGTGCCAGCAGTTACCAGGAGGGCGGGGAGCTGTTTTTT

j_call: TRBJ1-5
clone_size: -
cdr3_length: 13
d_call: -
v_call: TRBV30
cdr3_aa: CAWSGGDRQPQHF
cdr3_nt: TGTGCCTGGAGTGGCGGGGATCGCCAGCCCCAGCATTTT

j_call: TRBJ2-1
clone_size: -
cdr3_length: 14
d_call: -
v_call: TRBV9
cdr3_aa: CASSVLGFRNEQFF
cdr3_nt: TGTGCCAGCAGCGTACTCGGGTTTCGGAATGAGCAGTTCTTC

j_call: TRBJ2-1
clone_size: -
cdr3_length: 15
d_call: -
v_call: TRBV7-2
cdr3_aa: CASSLGQAAYNEQFF
cdr3_nt: TGTGCCAGCAGCTTAGGACAGGCGGCCTACAATGAGCAGTTCTTC

j_call: TRBJ1-2
clone_size: -
cdr3_length: 12
d_call: -
v_call: TRBV14
cdr3_aa: CASSQWGGGYTF
cdr3_nt: TGTGCCAGCAGCCAATGGGGGGGCGGCTACACCTTC

j_call: TRBJ2-3
clone_size: -
cdr3_length: 14
d_call: TRBD2
v_call: TRBV6-6
cdr3_aa: CASKAGFDTDTQYF
cdr3_nt: TGTGCCAGCAAAGCGGGATTTGACACAGATACGCAGTATTTT

j_call: TRBJ1-5
clone_size: few
cdr3_length: 15
d_call: TRBD1
v_call: TRBV6-1
cdr3_aa: CASSAGQKGNQPQHF
cdr3_nt: TGTGCCAGCAGTGCGGGACAGAAAGGCAATCAGCCCCAGCATTTT

j_call: TRBJ2-7
clone_size: -
cdr3_length: 15
d_call: TRBD1
v_call: TRBV7-8
cdr3_aa: CASSLISGTGVEQYF
cdr3_nt: TGTGCCAGCAGCTTAATATCCGGGACAGGTGTCGAGCAGTACTTC

j_call: TRBJ2-3
clone_size: -
cdr3_length: 15
d_call: TRBD2
v_call: TRBV9
cdr3_aa: CASSVSGRFTDTQYF
cdr3_nt: TGTGCCAGCAGCGTTAGCGGGAGGTTTACAGATACGCAGTATTTT

j_call: TRBJ1-2
clone_size: -
cdr3_length: 14
d_call: TRBD1
v_call: TRBV7-8
cdr3_aa: CASSFRGRDYGYTF
cdr3_nt: TGTGCCAGCAGCTTCAGGGGGCGCGACTATGGCTACACCTTC

j_call: TRBJ1-2
clone_size: -
cdr3_length: 13
d_call: TRBD1
v_call: TRBV18
cdr3_aa: CASSQQGNYGYTF
cdr3_nt: TGTGCCAGCTCACAACAGGGGAACTATGGCTACACCTTC

j_call: TRBJ1-1
clone_size: -
cdr3_length: 14
d_call: -
v_call: TRBV19
cdr3_aa: CASSRGPAVPEAFF
cdr3_nt: TGTGCCAGTAGTAGGGGCCCGGCGGTCCCTGAAGCTTTCTTT

j_call: TRBJ1-5
clone_size: -
cdr3_length: 13
d_call: -
v_call: TRBV7-9
cdr3_aa: CASSTNLNQPQHF
cdr3_nt: TGTGCCAGCAGCACGAACCTAAATCAGCCCCAGCATTTT

j_call: TRBJ2-1
clone_size: once
cdr3_length: 15
d_call: TRBD2
v_call: TRBV27
cdr3_aa: CASCTGTSPSNEQFF
cdr3_nt: TGTGCCAGTTGTACCGGGACTAGCCCCTCCAATGAGCAGTTCTTC

j_call: TRBJ2-5
clone_size: -
cdr3_length: 13
d_call: -
v_call: TRBV4-2
cdr3_aa: CASSQAGEETQYF
cdr3_nt: TGTGCCAGCAGCCAAGCAGGGGAAGAGACCCAGTACTTC

j_call: TRBJ2-5
clone_size: -
cdr3_length: 15
d_call: TRBD1
v_call: TRBV5-1
cdr3_aa: CASSLGQGNLETQYF
cdr3_nt: TGCGCCAGCAGCTTAGGACAGGGTAATTTGGAGACCCAGTACTTC

j_call: TRBJ1-1
clone_size: -
cdr3_length: 14
d_call: TRBD1
v_call: TRBV11-1
cdr3_aa: CASSRDRADTEAFF
cdr3_nt: TGTGCCAGCAGCCGGGACAGGGCTGACACTGAAGCTTTCTTT

j_call: TRBJ1-5
clone_size: -
cdr3_length: 13
d_call: -
v_call: TRBV4-3
cdr3_aa: CASSQEGRGPQHF
cdr3_nt: TGCGCCAGCAGCCAGGAGGGCCGCGGGCCCCAGCATTTT

j_call: TRBJ2-2
clone_size: -
cdr3_length: 15
d_call: TRBD2
v_call: TRBV19
cdr3_aa: CASSILAGNTGELFF
cdr3_nt: TGTGCCAGTAGTATACTAGCGGGGAACACCGGGGAGCTGTTTTTT

j_call: TRBJ2-2
clone_size: -
cdr3_length: 15
d_call: TRBD2
v_call: TRBV7-2
cdr3_aa: CASSLGQGGTGELFF
cdr3_nt: TGTGCCAGCAGCTTAGGGCAGGGAGGGACCGGGGAGCTGTTTTTT

j_call: TRBJ2-7
clone_size: -
cdr3_length: 12
d_call: -
v_call: TRBV7-2
cdr3_aa: CASSSPPGEQYF
cdr3_nt: TGTGCCAGCAGCTCCCCGCCGGGCGAGCAGTACTTC

j_call: TRBJ2-3
clone_size: -
cdr3_length: 14
d_call: TRBD2
v_call: TRBV11-2
cdr3_aa: CASSPSGYKDTQYF
cdr3_nt: TGTGCCAGCTCCCCTAGCGGGTATAAAGATACGCAGTATTTT

j_call: TRBJ2-7
clone_size: -
cdr3_length: 15
d_call: TRBD1
v_call: TRBV28
cdr3_aa: CASSRTGTGTYEQYF
cdr3_nt: TGTGCCAGCAGCCGTACCGGGACAGGGACCTACGAGCAGTACTTC

j_call: TRBJ2-3
clone_size: few
cdr3_length: 16
d_call: TRBD2
v_call: TRBV19
cdr3_aa: CASRPSSGRSTDTQYF
cdr3_nt: TGTGCCAGTAGGCCCTCTAGCGGGAGGAGCACAGATACGCAGTATTTT

j_call: TRBJ2-1
clone_size: -
cdr3_length: 16
d_call: TRBD1
v_call: TRBV6-1
cdr3_aa: CASSDPMGQRNNEQFF
cdr3_nt: TGTGCCAGCAGTGATCCAATGGGACAGAGAAACAATGAGCAGTTCTTC

j_call: TRBJ2-3
clone_size: once
cdr3_length: 14
d_call: -
v_call: TRBV6-4
cdr3_aa: CASSDRGGTDTQYF
cdr3_nt: TGTGCCAGCAGTGACCGGGGAGGCACAGATACGCAGTATTTT

j_call: TRBJ1-5
clone_size: -
cdr3_length: 14
d_call: -
v_call: TRBV2
cdr3_aa: CASSETGNNQPQHF
cdr3_nt: TGTGCCAGCAGTGAAACCGGGAACAATCAGCCCCAGCATTTT

j_call: TRBJ2-1
clone_size: -
cdr3_length: 17
d_call: -
v_call: TRBV5-6
cdr3_aa: CASSSRMVADEYNEQFF
cdr3_nt: TGTGCCAGCAGCTCGAGGATGGTAGCGGATGAGTACAATGAGCAGTTCTTC

j_call: TRBJ1-1
clone_size: -
cdr3_length: 19
d_call: TRBD1
v_call: TRBV4-1
cdr3_aa: CASSDSGTETRLLNTEAFF
cdr3_nt: TGCGCCAGCAGCGATTCCGGGACAGAAACCCGACTCTTGAACACTGAAGCTTTCTTT

j_call: TRBJ2-7
clone_size: -
cdr3_length: 15
d_call: TRBD1
v_call: TRBV6-1
cdr3_aa: CASSTTGTGGYEQYF
cdr3_nt: TGTGCCAGCAGTACCACCGGGACAGGGGGCTACGAGCAGTACTTC